This T cell receptor (beta chain) appears in the sequencing data of a study of blood T cell repertoires in COVID-19. Turning to the study itself: From the United States, Italy and Spain came samples of acute and convalescent COVID-19.

Measured with immunoSEQ multiplex PCR; TCRdb has only the in-frame clones, and not every one. The sample records some 150,000 clones, 89% being singletons. This CDR3 comprises 15 residues. J gave up 7 bases and V 2 bases, and 4 bases lay outside the gene matches. Germline values: CDR1 SGHAT, CDR2 FQDESV (reference sequence). The sample was PBMCs or T cells enriched from blood (not recorded which). The chain combines TRBV11-1 with TRBJ2-1; 11 nucleotides line up with TRBD2. The receptor comes from a woman between 18 and 29 years old who had recovered from COVID-19. Here the CDR3 reads CASSLLAGGGNEQFF. As DNA, the CDR3 is TGTGCCAGCAGCTTACTAGCGGGGGGCGGAAATGAGCAGTTCTTC. Filled out from reference TRBV11-1 and TRBJ2-1, the complete variable domain reads EAEVAQSPRYKITEKSQAVAFWCDPISGHATLYWYRQILGQGPELLVQFQDESVVDDSQLPKDRFSAERLKGVDSTLKIQPAELGDSAMYLCASSLLAGGGNEQFFGPGTRLTVL.